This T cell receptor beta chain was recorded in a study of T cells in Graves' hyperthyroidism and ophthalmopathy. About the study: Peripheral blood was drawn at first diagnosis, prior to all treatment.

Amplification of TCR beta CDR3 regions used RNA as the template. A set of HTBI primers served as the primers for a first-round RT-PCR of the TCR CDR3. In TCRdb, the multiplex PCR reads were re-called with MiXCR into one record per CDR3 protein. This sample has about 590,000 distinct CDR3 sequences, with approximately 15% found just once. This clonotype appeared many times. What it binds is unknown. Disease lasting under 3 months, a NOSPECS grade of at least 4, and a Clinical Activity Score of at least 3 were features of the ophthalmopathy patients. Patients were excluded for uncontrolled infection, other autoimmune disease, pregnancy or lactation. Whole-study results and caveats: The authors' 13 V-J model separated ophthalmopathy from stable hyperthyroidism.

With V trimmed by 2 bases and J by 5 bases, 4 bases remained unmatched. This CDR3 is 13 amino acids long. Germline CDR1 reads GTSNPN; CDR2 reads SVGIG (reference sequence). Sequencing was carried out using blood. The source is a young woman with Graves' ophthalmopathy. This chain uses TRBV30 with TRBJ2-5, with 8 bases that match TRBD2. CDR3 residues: CAWSRTSRETQYF. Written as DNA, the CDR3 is TGTGCCTGGAGTCGGACTAGCAGGGAGACCCAGTACTTC.